This T cell receptor (beta chain) was identified during a study of T cells in localized non-small cell lung cancer. Whole-study findings and limits: Of the top 100 tumor clones, median roughly 55 were in adjacent lung, approximately 28 among its top 100. Among the tissues sampled, uninvolved adjacent lung had the highest T cell clonality, above tumor. Because researchers sequenced only one region of the tumor, heterogeneity is still possible. Density of T cells in blood, when higher, went with longer overall survival.

With respect to this clone: Its antigen is unknown.

Germline assignment: CDR1 ENHRY and CDR2 SYGVKD. V gave up 4 bases and J gave up 7 bases, with 14 bases separating them. CDR3 length: 13 amino acids. Using immunoSEQ multiplex PCR, the repertoire was profiled, and TCRdb retains in-frame clones only, with some absent. The sample contains roughly 17,000 clones, about 89% of which appear only once. The receptor comes from a male donor at least 60 years old with stage II squamous cell lung carcinoma. The source was peripheral blood, collected before any cancer treatment. This rearrangement joins TRBV10-3 to TRBJ2-7; perhaps TRBD1 as D (5 bases). CDR3: CAISGDSDTEQYF. In DNA, the CDR3 is TGTGCCATCAGTGGAGACAGTGACACGGAGCAGTACTTC.